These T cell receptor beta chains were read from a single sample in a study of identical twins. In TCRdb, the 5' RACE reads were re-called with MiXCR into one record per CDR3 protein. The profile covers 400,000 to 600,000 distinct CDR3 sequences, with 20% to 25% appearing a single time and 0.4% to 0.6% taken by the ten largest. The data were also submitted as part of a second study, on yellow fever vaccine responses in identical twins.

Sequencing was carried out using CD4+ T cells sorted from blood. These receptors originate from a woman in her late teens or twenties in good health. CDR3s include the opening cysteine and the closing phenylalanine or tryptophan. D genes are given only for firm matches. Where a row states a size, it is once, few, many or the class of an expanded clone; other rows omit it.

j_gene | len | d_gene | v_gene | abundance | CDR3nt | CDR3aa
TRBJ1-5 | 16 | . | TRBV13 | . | TGTGCCAGCAGATCCGGACGGAAATATAGCAATCAGCCCCAGCATTTT | CASRSGRKYSNQPQHF
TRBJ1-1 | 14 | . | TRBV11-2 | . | TGTGCCAGCACCTGGGGTTGGAGAAGGACTGAAGCTTTCTTT | CASTWGWRRTEAFF
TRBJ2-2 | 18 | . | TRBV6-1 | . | TGTGCCAGCAGTGAATTGTATGGTTTTTTGGCCAGCACCGGGGAGCTGTTTTTT | CASSELYGFLASTGELFF
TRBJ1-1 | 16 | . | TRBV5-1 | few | TGCGCCAGCAGCGGATTATACACGGGGGGGATATCTGAAGCTTTCTTT | CASSGLYTGGISEAFF
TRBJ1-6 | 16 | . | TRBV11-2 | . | TGTGCCAGCAGCCCCGTTAGGAGCTCCTATAATTCACCCCTCCACTTT | CASSPVRSSYNSPLHF
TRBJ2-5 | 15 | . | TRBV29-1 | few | TGCAGCGCGGTGGGTGTGAGGGAACCCCAAGAGACCCAGTACTTC | CSAVGVREPQETQYF
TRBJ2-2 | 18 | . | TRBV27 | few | TGTGCCAGCAGTTTATCGGCCAGGGTGTTCGCGAACACCGGGGAGCTGTTTTTT | CASSLSARVFANTGELFF
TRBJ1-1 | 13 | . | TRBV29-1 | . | TGCAGCGTTGACAGGGTTGATGGGTCTGAAGCTTTCTTT | CSVDRVDGSEAFF
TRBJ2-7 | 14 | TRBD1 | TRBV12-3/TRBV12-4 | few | TGTGCCAGCAGTTTGAGACAGGGAGACTACGAGCAGTACTTC | CASSLRQGDYEQYF
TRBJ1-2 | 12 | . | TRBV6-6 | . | TGTGCCAGCAAACAAGAAATCTATGGCTACACCTTC | CASKQEIYGYTF
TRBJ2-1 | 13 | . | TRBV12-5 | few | TGTGCTAGTGGTAGGGACAACCCAAATGAGCAGTTCTTC | CASGRDNPNEQFF
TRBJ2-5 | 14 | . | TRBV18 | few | TGTGCCAGCTCCCAAAAGACAGGCCAAGAGACCCAGTACTTC | CASSQKTGQETQYF